This entry features one T cell receptor beta chain sequence. The clone's antigen remains unknown. No base-level quality is on record; no much larger clone is a single base apart. The data are from a study of blood T cell repertoires in COVID-19 (dated by TCRdb to the early 2020s). Turning to the overall study: Samples from collaborators originated in the United States, Italy and Spain and spanned both the acute and convalescent phases of COVID-19. The material from the prospective study consisted of cDNA or gDNA derived from T cells, B-cell-depleted T cells, or PBMCs. The dataset comprised deeply sampled blood TCRbeta repertoires from subjects exposed to, actively infected with, or recovered from COVID-19. The repertoires were made available in a free public database intended to serve as a resource for research on the immune response to SARS-CoV-2. The samples were drawn from the first 160 participants of the ongoing ImmuneRACE study and from roughly 1,300 subjects provided by 6 global collaborators. Nearly every sample came with metadata listing a de-identified subject ID, COVID-19 status, age in years and sex. HLA class I and class II types, where available, came from metadata supplied by the sample provider rather than from assay-based typing. Study-wide conclusions, independent of this receptor: The quantity of clinical and demographic metadata differed by source and by participant and was supplied without curation.

Relative to germline, V is missing 5 bases and J is missing 5 bases, with 6 bases of the junction outside any gene match. CDR1 is given as MNHNY and CDR2 as SVGAGI, both from the germline V gene (reference sequence). From the cysteine up to the phenylalanine, the CDR3 has a length of 16 residues. The entry retains the CDR3 DNA only, 48 bases that are in frame from base 1. TCRbeta CDR3 regions were amplified from genomic DNA using the immunoSEQ Assay, a bias-controlled multiplex PCR. The authors' analysis ran thus. The number of nucleated cells in each sample was estimated by amplification of reference gene primers within the assay. To quantify the absolute abundance of each unique TCRbeta CDR3 rearrangement, sequence reads were collapsed and filtered. For each sample, productive Simpson clonality was calculated as the square root of Simpson's diversity index over productive rearrangements. TCRdb retrieved this table from immuneACCESS and kept in-frame rearrangements only. Not all clones are present; in checked studies, unresolved V genes account for under half, and no reason is known for the remainder. For V, J and clone size, that table is used; D and trimming come from the DNA. This sample gives some 160,000 clones in total; about 90% of them show up just once. The ten largest clones capture roughly 3.1% of the sample.

Collaborating institutions collected whole blood in K2EDTA tubes following their own protocols. For TCRbeta analysis, collaborators shipped samples in one of three forms: frozen whole blood, isolated PBMCs, or DNA extracted from either of those sample types. Sequencing was carried out using peripheral blood. The clonotype originates from a man aged 55 to 69 with acute or convalescent COVID-19. This sequence uses TRBV6-6 and TRBJ1-6; 10 bases in the middle match TRBD1. The DNA reads as follows: TGTGCCAGCAGTACTTGGACAGGGGGAAATAATTCACCCCTCCACTTT. It codes for CASSTWTGGNNSPLHF.